This TCR beta chain was identified during a study of CD8 T cells in Susac syndrome. The authors reverse transcribed roughly 0.5 to 1 ug RNA with random hexamers. Each CDR3 protein gets one entry after TCRdb re-called the immunoSEQ multiplex PCR reads with MiXCR. The table includes around 180,000 distinct CDR3 sequences, roughly 94% detected once. V shed 1 base, J shed 5 bases, and the junction held 10 bases outside the gene matches. The CDR3 has 17 amino acids. The T cells that were sequenced for TCR beta were CD8+ and CD4+ cells from blood. This receptor was taken from a human donor with Susac syndrome. The chain combines TRBV12-3 or TRBV12-4 with TRBJ2-3, with 9 positions matching TRBD1. The material sequenced was CD4+ T cells from PBMCs. CDR3 amino acids: CASSLVGGTGSGDTQYF. The DNA of the CDR3 is TGTGCCAGCAGTTTAGTAGGCGGGACAGGGTCCGGAGATACGCAGTATTTT.